What follows describes a single TCR beta chain. The sample belongs to a study of blood T cell repertoires in COVID-19. Whole-study context: Acute and convalescent COVID-19 specimens originated in the United States, Italy and Spain.

Here immunoSEQ multiplex PCR was the method, and the copy in TCRdb shows in-frame clones only, minus some. The table lists approximately 190,000 clones, roughly 82% of them singletons, with roughly 8% in the top ten. This receptor was identified in a woman aged 55 to 70 with COVID-19, enrolled during active disease. Material for sequencing was peripheral blood.

The CDR3 DNA sequence: TGTGCCAGCAGCAGGGGTGTGGTATCCTACGAGCAGTACTTC. Translation: CASSRGVVSYEQYF. J is TRBJ2-7 and V is TRBV5-6; possible D gene TRBD1, 5 bases. Germline CDR1 SGHDT, CDR2 YYEEEE. The CDR3 sequence is 14 residues long. V shed 4 bases and J shed 1 base, with 12 bases lying between them.